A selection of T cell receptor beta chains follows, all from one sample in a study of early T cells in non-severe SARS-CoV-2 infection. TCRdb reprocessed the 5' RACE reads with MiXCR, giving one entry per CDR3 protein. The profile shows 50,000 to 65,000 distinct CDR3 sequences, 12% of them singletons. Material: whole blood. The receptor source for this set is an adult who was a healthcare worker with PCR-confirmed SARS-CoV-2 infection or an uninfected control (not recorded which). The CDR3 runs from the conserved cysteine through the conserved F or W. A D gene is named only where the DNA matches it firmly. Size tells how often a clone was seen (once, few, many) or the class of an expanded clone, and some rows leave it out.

CASSQVRGGDIQYF,TGCGCCAGCAGCCAAGTGCGAGGGGGCGACATTCAGTACTTC,TRBJ2-4,TRBV4-1,few,TRBD1
CASSKRDSNTGELFF,TGTGCCAGCAGCAAACGGGACTCGAACACCGGGGAGCTGTTTTTT,TRBJ2-2,TRBV21-1,NA,NA
CASSHSRDPNQPQHF,TGCGCCAGCAGCCATTCCCGGGACCCCAATCAGCCCCAGCATTTT,TRBJ1-5,TRBV4-3,few,NA
CASTPGRGDTEAFF,TGTGCCAGCACCCCGGGCAGGGGGGACACTGAAGCTTTCTTT,TRBJ1-1,TRBV7-6,few,TRBD1
CASRDSGGGNHEKLFF,TGTGCCAGTAGAGACAGCGGCGGCGGAAATCATGAAAAACTGTTTTTT,TRBJ1-4,TRBV19,once,NA
CASSSPSGGVYEQYF,TGTGCCAGCAGCTCCCCTAGCGGGGGGGTTTACGAGCAGTACTTC,TRBJ2-7,TRBV7-2,many,TRBD2
CASSPAKIGEDTGELFF,TGTGCCAGCAGCCCTGCCAAGATAGGGGAGGACACCGGGGAGCTGTTTTTT,TRBJ2-2,TRBV7-9,few,NA
CSARGGAGQSFF,TGCAGTGCTAGAGGGGGAGCCGGACAGTCTTTCTTT,TRBJ1-1,TRBV20-1,few,NA
CASSQDPTPHYEQYF,TGCGCCAGCAGCCAAGATCCGACGCCCCACTACGAGCAGTACTTC,TRBJ2-7,TRBV4-3,few,NA
CASSVAGTVTYEQYF,TGTGCCAGCAGCGTAGCAGGGACAGTAACCTACGAGCAGTACTTC,TRBJ2-7,TRBV9,few,TRBD1
CASSYLGVQAQYF,TGTGCCAGCAGCTACCTGGGGGTTCAGGCGCAGTATTTT,TRBJ2-3,TRBV5-4,NA,NA
CASSQDAEGGTEAFF,TGCGCCAGCAGCCAAGATGCGGAAGGGGGCACTGAAGCTTTCTTT,TRBJ1-1,TRBV4-3,NA,NA
CASSSRQGRRYGYTF,TGTGCCAGCAGTTCCCGACAGGGGAGGAGGTATGGCTACACCTTC,TRBJ1-2,TRBV6-2/TRBV6-3,NA,TRBD1
CASSQEQDLTEAFF,TGCGCCAGCAGCCAAGAACAGGATCTCACTGAAGCTTTCTTT,TRBJ1-1,TRBV4-3,NA,NA
CASSSPAGSRDTQYF,TGTGCCAGCAGCTCCCCTGCGGGGTCCAGGGATACGCAGTATTTT,TRBJ2-3,TRBV11-2,many,NA
CASTPLTSGGYNEQFF,TGTGCCAGCACCCCCCTGACTAGCGGGGGCTACAATGAGCAGTTCTTC,TRBJ2-1,TRBV19,NA,TRBD2
CASFPGTGVPMNTEAFF,TGTGCCAGCTTTCCCGGGACAGGGGTTCCCATGAACACTGAAGCTTTCTTT,TRBJ1-1,TRBV5-5,NA,TRBD1
CASSLAPAGEQYF,TGTGCCAGCAGTTTAGCGCCGGCGGGAGAGCAGTACTTC,TRBJ2-7,TRBV12-3/TRBV12-4,few,NA
CSAKAGTLEMDTQYF,TGCAGTGCCAAAGCCGGGACCCTTGAAATGGATACGCAGTATTTT,TRBJ2-3,TRBV20-1,NA,NA
CASSPLAGAGNEQFF,TGTGCCAGCAGCCCGCTAGCGGGGGCGGGGAATGAGCAGTTCTTC,TRBJ2-1,TRBV7-9,NA,TRBD2
CASSYLAARDEQFF,TGTGCCAGCAGTTACCTGGCAGCTCGAGATGAGCAGTTCTTC,TRBJ2-1,TRBV6-5,NA,NA
CSARSGTVNTEAFF,TGCAGTGCTAGATCCGGGACGGTGAACACTGAAGCTTTCTTT,TRBJ1-1,TRBV20-1,many,NA
CASSVEWEENTIYF,TGTGCCAGCAGCGTAGAATGGGAGGAAAACACCATATATTTT,TRBJ1-3,TRBV9,once,NA
CASSILGGGRNTIYF,TGTGCCAGTAGTATTCTTGGGGGCGGAAGAAACACCATATATTTT,TRBJ1-3,TRBV19,many,NA
CSARDLDPGSGNTIYF,TGCAGTGCTAGAGATCTGGACCCTGGCTCTGGAAACACCATATATTTT,TRBJ1-3,TRBV20-1,few,NA
CASSSRRQGPYGYTF,TGTGCCAGCAGTTCCCGCCGACAGGGACCCTATGGCTACACCTTC,TRBJ1-2,TRBV6-2/TRBV6-3,NA,TRBD1
CASSPLAGARTDTQYF,TGTGCTAGCAGCCCCCTGGCGGGAGCACGCACAGATACGCAGTATTTT,TRBJ2-3,TRBV7-7,many,TRBD2
CASSLVEGTYGYTF,TGTGCCAGCAGTTTAGTCGAAGGGACTTATGGCTACACCTTC,TRBJ1-2,TRBV28,many,NA
CASSLEVYEQYF,TGTGCTAGCAGCTTAGAGGTCTACGAGCAGTACTTC,TRBJ2-7,TRBV7-7,few,NA
CASSLVPIPSYEQYF,TGTGCCAGCAGCTTAGTCCCAATTCCCTCCTACGAGCAGTACTTC,TRBJ2-7,TRBV7-2,NA,NA
CASSSLSGYTF,TGTGCCAGCAGCTCCTTATCCGGCTACACCTTC,TRBJ1-2,TRBV11-2,NA,NA
CASSLPGPGTEAFF,TGTGCCAGCAGCTTGCCGGGGCCGGGCACTGAAGCTTTCTTT,TRBJ1-1,TRBV5-4,many,NA
CSARDRQRPYNEQFF,TGCAGTGCTAGAGATAGGCAGCGGCCCTACAATGAGCAGTTCTTC,TRBJ2-1,TRBV20-1,NA,NA
CATTPTGRTGELFF,TGTGCCACCACGCCGACCGGGCGCACCGGGGAGCTGTTTTTT,TRBJ2-2,TRBV12-3/TRBV12-4,NA,NA
CAISDEQGMQTQYF,TGTGCCATCAGTGACGAGCAGGGCATGCAGACCCAGTACTTC,TRBJ2-5,TRBV10-3,few,NA
CASSSDGTSTDTQYF,TGCGCCAGCAGCTCCGACGGAACTAGCACAGATACGCAGTATTTT,TRBJ2-3,TRBV5-1,few,NA
CASSLPTVDLNTEAFF,TGTGCCAGCAGCCTCCCCACGGTAGACTTGAACACTGAAGCTTTCTTT,TRBJ1-1,TRBV11-2,many,NA
CASSPWQGNEKLFF,TGTGCCAGCAGTCCCTGGCAGGGTAATGAAAAACTGTTTTTT,TRBJ1-4,TRBV27,NA,NA
CSPVRGETQYF,TGCAGCCCGGTTAGGGGAGAGACCCAGTACTTC,TRBJ2-5,TRBV29-1,few,NA
CASSLASLNTEAFF,TGCGCCAGCAGCTTGGCCTCGTTGAACACTGAAGCTTTCTTT,TRBJ1-1,TRBV5-1,few,NA
CASTKPQGSSTEAFF,TGTGCCAGCACCAAACCGCAGGGCTCGAGCACTGAAGCTTTCTTT,TRBJ1-1,TRBV28,NA,NA
CASSLAGREVLVGNQPQHF,TGTGCCAGCAGCTTGGCGGGACGGGAGGTCCTCGTAGGCAATCAGCCCCAGCATTTT,TRBJ1-5,TRBV5-6,NA,NA